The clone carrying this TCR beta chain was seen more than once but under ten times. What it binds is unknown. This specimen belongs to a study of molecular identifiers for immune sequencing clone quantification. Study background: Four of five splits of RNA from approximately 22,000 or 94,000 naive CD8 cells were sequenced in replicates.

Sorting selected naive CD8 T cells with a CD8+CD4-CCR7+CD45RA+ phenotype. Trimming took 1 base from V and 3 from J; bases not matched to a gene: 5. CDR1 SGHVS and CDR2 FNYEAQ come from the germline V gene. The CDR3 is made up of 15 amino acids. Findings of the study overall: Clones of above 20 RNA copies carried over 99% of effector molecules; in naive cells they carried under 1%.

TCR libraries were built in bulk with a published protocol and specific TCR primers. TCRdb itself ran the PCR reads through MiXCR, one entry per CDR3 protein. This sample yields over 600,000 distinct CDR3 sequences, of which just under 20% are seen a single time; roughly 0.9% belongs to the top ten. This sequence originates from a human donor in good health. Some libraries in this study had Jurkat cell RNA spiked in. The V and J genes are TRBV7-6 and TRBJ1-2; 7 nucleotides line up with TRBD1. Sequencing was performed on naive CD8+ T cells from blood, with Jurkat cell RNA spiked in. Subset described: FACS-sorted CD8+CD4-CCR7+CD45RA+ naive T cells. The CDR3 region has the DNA TGTGCCAGCAGCTTAGGAACAGGGGTGGACTATGGCTACACCTTC. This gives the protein CASSLGTGVDYGYTF.